This TCR beta chain derives from a study of T cell responses to AZD1222 COVID-19 vaccine. About the research overall: Second-dose schedules of about 4 or about 12 weeks were combined.

About this clone: Its target is unknown.

The study's findings and limits: White British ancestry dominated among donors, who included more females, and clonal diversity was possibly underestimated. CD4 TCRs associated with vaccination spanned spike, dominating at 160-218 and 743-854.

TCRdb's copy holds only in-frame clones and misses some; the assay was immunoSEQ multiplex PCR. The sample carries some 90,000 clones, approximately 91% recorded once. Specimen: peripheral blood, collected on day 0 of AZD1222 vaccination. The origin of this receptor is an adult in good health.

The CDR3 nucleotides are TGTGCCTGGAGTGTACTAAGGGTAACTAGCACTTTGGATACGCAGTATTTT. As protein: CAWSVLRVTSTLDTQYF. This chain links TRBV30 with TRBJ2-3; weak D call: TRBD2 (6 bases). Germline values: CDR1 GTSNPN, CDR2 SVGIG (reference sequence). The V end was cut by 0 bases, the J end by 6 bases, with 22 bases between. The CDR3 extends over 17 amino acids. Together with reference TRBV30 and TRBJ2-3, the CDR3 gives the full variable domain: SQTIHQWPATLVQPVGSPLSLECTVEGTSNPNLYWYRQAAGRGLQLLFYSVGIGQISSEVPQNLSASRPQDRQFILSSKKLLLSDSGFYLCAWSVLRVTSTLDTQYFGPGTRLTVL.